This T cell receptor (beta chain) was found in a study of T-cell reconstitution after alpha-beta-depleted transplantation in children. A TCRbeta library incorporating unique molecular identifiers was prepared. TCRdb re-called the PCR reads with MiXCR, one entry per CDR3 protein. Among approximately 400,000 distinct CDR3 sequences, around 9.9% were seen once, and the ten largest hold roughly 6%. Germline V CDR1 and CDR2: LGHDT, YNNKEL (reference sequence). The CDR3 consists of 15 residues. With V trimmed by 0 bases and J by 4 bases, 2 bases remained unmatched. At least ten counts were recorded for this clonotype.

Sequencing used PBMCs from the stem cell graft donor, obtained from the stem cell graft. The receptor was isolated from a human donor who donated a stem cell graft to a child with acute myeloid leukemia. This chain connects TRBV3-1 to TRBJ2-1, with 8 bases fitting TRBD2. The CDR3 bases are TGTGCCAGCAGCCAAGAGAGCGGGGGATACAATGAGCAGTTCTTC. Translated: CASSQESGGYNEQFF.